This T cell receptor beta chain was obtained from a study of tissue T cells after allogeneic stem cell transplantation. V lost 2 bases and J 3 bases, leaving 10 bases between the germline ends. The CDR3 is made up of 14 amino acids. Germline loops: CDR1 MNHNY, CDR2 SVGAGI (reference sequence). The table came from immunoSEQ multiplex PCR; TCRdb's copy has only in-frame clones and leaves some out. The data show around 24,000 clones, with about 90% seen just once and roughly 2% held by the top ten. This TCR was sampled from a male donor at least 60 years old who later had graft-versus-host disease after an allogeneic stem cell transplant. V usage is TRBV6-6 and J usage is TRBJ1-1; tentative D call: TRBD1 (5 bases). The specimen comprised blood, sampled before transplantation. The CDR3 region has the DNA TGTGCCAGCAGTTACGACAAGACAGACACTGAAGCTTTCTTT. This translates into CASSYDKTDTEAFF.